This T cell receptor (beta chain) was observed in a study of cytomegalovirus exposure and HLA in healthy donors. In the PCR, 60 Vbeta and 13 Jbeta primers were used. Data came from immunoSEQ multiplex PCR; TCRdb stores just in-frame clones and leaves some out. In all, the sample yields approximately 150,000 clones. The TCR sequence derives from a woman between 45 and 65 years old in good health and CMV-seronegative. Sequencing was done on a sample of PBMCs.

CDR3 sequence (DNA): TGTGCCAGCAGCCGGACAAATACCGGGGAGCTGTTTTTT. Its protein is CASSRTNTGELFF. The chain recombines TRBV7-3 with TRBJ2-2; maybe TRBD1 (5 bases). Germline-derived CDR1 and CDR2 are SGHTA and FQGTGA. The CDR3 spans 13 residues. The ends were cut back, 5 bases at V and 5 bases at J, with 9 bases in the middle.